A single T cell receptor beta chain is shown here with its context. As yet, its antigen is unknown. This sample is part of a study of cytomegalovirus exposure and HLA in healthy donors. Study-wide points: Specific recognition of CMV antigens was confirmed in vitro for a few chains (all CMV-associated). Reports credit the classifier with highly specific, highly sensitive diagnosis of cytomegalovirus status. The finding came from a later analysis; first-cohort TCR clusters tended to co-occur in the roughly 120 validation repertoires.

Profiling relied on immunoSEQ multiplex PCR, and the TCRdb table lists in-frame clones only, not all of them. The sample consists of some 110,000 clones, roughly 86% of them appearing once. CDR1 and CDR2 from the germline V gene are MGHRA and YSYEKL. Deletions cut 4 bases from V and 1 base from J, with 7 bases between. The CDR3 has 13 amino acids. The TCR originated in a woman aged 18-30 years in good health and CMV-seropositive. This rearrangement joins TRBV4-1 to TRBJ1-1, with D possibly being TRBD1 (5 bases). Sequenced sample: PBMCs. This CDR3 is CASSRDRNTEAFF. The DNA of the CDR3 is TGCGCCAGCAGCCGCGACAGGAACACTGAAGCTTTCTTT.